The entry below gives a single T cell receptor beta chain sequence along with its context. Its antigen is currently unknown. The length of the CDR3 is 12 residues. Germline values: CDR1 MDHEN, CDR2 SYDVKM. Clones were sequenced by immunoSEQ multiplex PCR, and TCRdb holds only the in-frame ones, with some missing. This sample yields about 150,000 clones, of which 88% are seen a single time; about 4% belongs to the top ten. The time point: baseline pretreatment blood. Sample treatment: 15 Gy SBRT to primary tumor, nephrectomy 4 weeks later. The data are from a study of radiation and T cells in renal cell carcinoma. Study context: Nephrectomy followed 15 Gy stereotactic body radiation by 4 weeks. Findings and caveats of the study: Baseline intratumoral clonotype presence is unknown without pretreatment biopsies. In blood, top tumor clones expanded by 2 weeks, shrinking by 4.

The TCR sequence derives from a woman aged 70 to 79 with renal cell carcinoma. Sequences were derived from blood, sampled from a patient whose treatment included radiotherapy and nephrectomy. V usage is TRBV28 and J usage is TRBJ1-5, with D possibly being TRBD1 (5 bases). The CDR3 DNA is TGTGGTAGCACAGGACTCAATCAGCCCCAGCATTTT. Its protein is CGSTGLNQPQHF. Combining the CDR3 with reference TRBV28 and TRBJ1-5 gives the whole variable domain DVKVTQSSRYLVKRTGEKVFLECVQDMDHENMFWYRQDPGLGLRLIYFSYDVKMKEKGDIPEGYSVSREKKERFSLILESASTNQTSMYLCGSTGLNQPQHFGDGTRLSIL.